This T cell receptor (beta chain) appears in the sequencing data of a study of CD8 T cells in Susac syndrome. This clonotype is a singleton in its sample. A quantity of roughly 0.5 to 1 ug RNA underwent reverse transcription using random hexamers. TCRdb re-derived calls from the immunoSEQ multiplex PCR reads in MiXCR, one entry per CDR3 protein. The sample carries about 130,000 distinct CDR3 sequences, over 90% recorded once. The CDR3 length is 16 residues. Germline V gene lookup returns CDR1 SGHTA and CDR2 FQGNSA. With V trimmed by 2 bases and J by 1 base, 7 bases remained unmatched. Sequencing was carried out using CD8+ T cells from PBMCs. This clonotype was obtained from a human donor with Susac syndrome. This chain joins TRBV7-2 and TRBJ1-1; TRBD1 matches 7 bases. The CDR3 here is CASSLLSQGPNTEAFF. The CDR3 DNA reads as TGTGCCAGCAGCTTATTGTCACAGGGGCCGAACACTGAAGCTTTCTTT.